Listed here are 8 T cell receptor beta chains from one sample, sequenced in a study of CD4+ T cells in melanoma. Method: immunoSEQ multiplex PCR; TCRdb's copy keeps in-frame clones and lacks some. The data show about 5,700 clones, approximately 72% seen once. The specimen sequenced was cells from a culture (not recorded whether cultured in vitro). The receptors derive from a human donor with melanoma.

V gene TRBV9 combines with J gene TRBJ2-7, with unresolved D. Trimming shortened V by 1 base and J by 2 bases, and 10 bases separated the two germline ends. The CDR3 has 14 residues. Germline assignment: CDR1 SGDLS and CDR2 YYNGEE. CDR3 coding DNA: TGTGCCAGCAGCGTAATGCCCGGAACCTACGAGCAGTACTTC. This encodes CASSVMPGTYEQYF.

The CDR3 DNA is TGTGCCAGCAGCCAAGATAGAGGAGGCTACACCTTC. As protein: CASSQDRGGYTF. The chain joins TRBV4-2 to TRBJ1-2; D is undetermined. Trimming cost V 0 bases and J 8 bases, with 7 bases left between them. The length of the CDR3 is 12 residues. In germline, CDR1 is LGHNA, CDR2 YNFKEQ.

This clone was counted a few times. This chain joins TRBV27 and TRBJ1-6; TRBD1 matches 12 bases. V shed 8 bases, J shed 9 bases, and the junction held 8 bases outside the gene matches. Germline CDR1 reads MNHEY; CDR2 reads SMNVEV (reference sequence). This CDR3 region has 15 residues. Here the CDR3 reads CASRGTGGVASPLHF. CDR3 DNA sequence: TGTGCCAGCCGTGGGACAGGGGGCGTTGCTTCACCCCTCCACTTT.

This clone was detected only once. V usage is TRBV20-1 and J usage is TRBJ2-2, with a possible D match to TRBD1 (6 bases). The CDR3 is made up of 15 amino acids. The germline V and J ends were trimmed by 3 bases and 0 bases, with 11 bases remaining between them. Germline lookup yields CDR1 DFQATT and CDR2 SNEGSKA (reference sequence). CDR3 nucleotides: TGCAGTGCTAGTGATCGGACAGCGAACACCGGGGAGCTGTTTTTT. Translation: CSASDRTANTGELFF.

CDR3 amino acids: CASSLIGGAHYGYTF. In DNA form, the CDR3 reads TGTGCCAGCAGCTTAATTGGGGGCGCCCACTATGGCTACACCTTC. The rearrangement uses TRBV5-4 and TRBJ1-2; D may be TRBD1 (6 bases). The germline gives CDR1 SGHNT, CDR2 YYREEE (reference sequence). This CDR3 is built from 15 residues. The germline V and J ends were trimmed by 2 bases and 3 bases, with 14 bases remaining between them.

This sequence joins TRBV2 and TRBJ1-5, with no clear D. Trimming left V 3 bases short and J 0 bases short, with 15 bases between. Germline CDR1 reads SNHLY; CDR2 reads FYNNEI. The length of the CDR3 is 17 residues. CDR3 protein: CASSDPRVEDSNQPQHF. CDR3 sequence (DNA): TGTGCCAGCAGTGATCCCCGCGTGGAGGATAGCAATCAGCCCCAGCATTTT.

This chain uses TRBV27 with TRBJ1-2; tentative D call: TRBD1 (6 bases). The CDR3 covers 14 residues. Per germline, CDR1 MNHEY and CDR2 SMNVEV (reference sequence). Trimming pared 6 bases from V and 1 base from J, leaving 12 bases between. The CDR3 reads CASRSSGVNYGYTF. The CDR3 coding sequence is TGTGCCAGCAGGTCGTCAGGGGTTAACTATGGCTACACCTTC.

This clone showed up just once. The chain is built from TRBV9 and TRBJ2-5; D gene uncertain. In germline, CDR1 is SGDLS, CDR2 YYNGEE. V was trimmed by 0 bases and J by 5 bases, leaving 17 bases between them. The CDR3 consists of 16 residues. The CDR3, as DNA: TGTGCCAGCAGCGTAGATCCAGCGTCGGGTGGGGAGACCCAGTACTTC. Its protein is CASSVDPASGGETQYF. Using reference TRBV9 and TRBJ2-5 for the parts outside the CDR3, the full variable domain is DSGVTQTPKHLITATGQRVTLRCSPRSGDLSVYWYQQSLDQGLQFLIQYYNGEERAKGNILERFSAQQFPDLHSELNLSSLELGDSALYFCASSVDPASGGETQYFGPGTRLLVL.